This is a list of T cell receptor beta chains from one sample in a study of T cell repertoires in cytomegalovirus infection. MiXCR, applied by TCRdb to the reads, yields one record per CDR3 protein. The sample lists around 530,000 distinct CDR3 sequences; 16% were seen once. The sample was CD8+ T cells from PBMCs. The receptors shown here come from a human donor in good health (CMV status not recorded). Some clones in this sample may be carry-over from other donors' samples. CDR3s include the opening cysteine and the closing phenylalanine or tryptophan. The D gene is left open where the match is weak. For some rows the clone size is stated as once, few or many, or as a class when expanded; others skip it.

V gene,clone size,J gene,D gene,CDR3 DNA,CDR3 protein
TRBV12-3/TRBV12-4,-,TRBJ2-7,TRBD1,TGTGCCAGCAGTTTTAGGGGGCGGCGGTACGAGCAGTACTTC,CASSFRGRRYEQYF
TRBV4-2,-,TRBJ2-2,TRBD2,TGTGCCAGCAGCCTTAGCGGGGTGGGCGGGGAGCTGTTTTTT,CASSLSGVGGELFF
TRBV11-1,many,TRBJ2-2,-,TGTGCCAGCAGCTTAACTAAGGGGGGTCGCACCGGGGAGCTGTTTTTT,CASSLTKGGRTGELFF
TRBV7-9,many,TRBJ1-2,-,TGTGCCAGCAGCTCCCTCCGGGGCCGGGGCTACACCTTC,CASSSLRGRGYTF
TRBV7-2,many,TRBJ2-2,TRBD1,TGTGCCAGCAGCCCGGGACAGGGATTTACTACCGGGGAGCTGTTTTTT,CASSPGQGFTTGELFF
TRBV6-5,many,TRBJ2-1,TRBD2,TGTGCCAGCACCGACGGACTAGCGGGAGGAAAAGAGCAGTTCTTC,CASTDGLAGGKEQFF
TRBV9,-,TRBJ2-5,-,TGTGCCAGCACCCTAACAGGTCAGGGAGAGACCCAGTACTTC,CASTLTGQGETQYF
TRBV28,many,TRBJ1-4,-,TGTGCCAGCAGTAGTCTCCGGGGAGCAACTAATGAAAAACTGTTTTTT,CASSSLRGATNEKLFF
TRBV19,many,TRBJ2-1,TRBD2,TGTGCCAGTAGTATGGGTTGGCTAGCGGGGGACAATGAGCAGTTCTTC,CASSMGWLAGDNEQFF
TRBV6-2/TRBV6-3,few,TRBJ2-6,TRBD1,TGTGCCACCAATGGACAGGCCTTAGGTGGGGCCAACGTCCTGACTTTC,CATNGQALGGANVLTF
TRBV18,-,TRBJ2-7,TRBD2,TGTGCCAGCTCACCACTACTAGCGGGGCCCTCCTACGAGCAGTACTTC,CASSPLLAGPSYEQYF